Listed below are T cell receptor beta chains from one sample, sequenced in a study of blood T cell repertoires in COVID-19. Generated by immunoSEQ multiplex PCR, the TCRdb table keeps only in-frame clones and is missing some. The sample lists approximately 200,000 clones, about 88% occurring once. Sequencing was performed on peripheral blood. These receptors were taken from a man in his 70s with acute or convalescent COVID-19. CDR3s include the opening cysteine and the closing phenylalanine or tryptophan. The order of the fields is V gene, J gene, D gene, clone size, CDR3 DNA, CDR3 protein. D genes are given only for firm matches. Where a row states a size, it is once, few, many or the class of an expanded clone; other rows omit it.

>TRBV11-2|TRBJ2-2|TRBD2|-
TGTGCCAGCAGCTTAGGTCCAGGGACTAGGGAGCTGTTTTTT
CASSLGPGTRELFF
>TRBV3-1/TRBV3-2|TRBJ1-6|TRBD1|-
TGTGCCAGCAGCCAAGGGGACAGGGACAATTCACCCCTCCACTTT
CASSQGDRDNSPLHF
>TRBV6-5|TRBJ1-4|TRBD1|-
TGTGCCAGCAGAAGGGGACAGGGAAGCGAAAAACTGTTTTTT
CASRRGQGSEKLFF
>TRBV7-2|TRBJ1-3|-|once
TGTGCCAGCAGCTTAGGACAGGTTGCTGGAAACACCATATATTTT
CASSLGQVAGNTIYF
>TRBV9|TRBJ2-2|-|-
TGTGCCAGCAGCCCGAGGGGGACCGACACCGGGGAGCTGTTTTTT
CASSPRGTDTGELFF
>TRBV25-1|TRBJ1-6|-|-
TGTGCCAGCAGTGAAGACCGTCGACCGGGAGGTTCACCCCTCCACTTT
CASSEDRRPGGSPLHF
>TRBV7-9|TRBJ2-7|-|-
TGTGCCAGCAGCCCACAGGGTTTCTCCTACGAGCAGTACTTC
CASSPQGFSYEQYF
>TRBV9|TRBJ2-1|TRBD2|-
TGTGCCAGCAGCGGAGGGAGCGGGAGTGAGCAGTTCTTC
CASSGGSGSEQFF
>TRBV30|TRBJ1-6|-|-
TGTGCCTGGAGTACAGGCTCCTATAATTCACCCCTCCACTTT
CAWSTGSYNSPLHF
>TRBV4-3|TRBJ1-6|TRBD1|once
TGCGCCAGCAGCCAGCCGCAGGGGGCAGGTAATTCACCCCTCCACTTT
CASSQPQGAGNSPLHF
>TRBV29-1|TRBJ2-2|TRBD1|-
TGCAGCGCCCGAACCGGGACAGGCTCCGTGGGGGAGCTGTTTTTT
CSARTGTGSVGELFF
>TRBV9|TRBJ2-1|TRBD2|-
TGTGCCAGCAGCGTAGCTCCTAGCGGAGAGTACAATGAGCAGTTCTTC
CASSVAPSGEYNEQFF
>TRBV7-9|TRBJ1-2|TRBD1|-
TGTGCCAGCAGCTTAGGGGACAGTAACTATGGCTACACCTTC
CASSLGDSNYGYTF
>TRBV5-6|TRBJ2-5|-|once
TGTGCCAGCAGCTTGGGGCAGGGCCAAGAGACCCAGTACTTC
CASSLGQGQETQYF
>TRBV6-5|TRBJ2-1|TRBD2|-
TGTGCCAGCAGTTACTCGGGGGGGAGCTCCTACAATGAGCAGTTCTTC
CASSYSGGSSYNEQFF
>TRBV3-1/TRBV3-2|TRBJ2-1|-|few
TGTGCCAGCAGCCAAGCGCGGCTCCGAATAAACAATGAGCAGTTCTTC
CASSQARLRINNEQFF
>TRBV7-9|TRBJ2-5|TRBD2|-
TGTGCCAGCAGCCTTAGAGGTCCGGGAGGAGAGACCCAGTACTTC
CASSLRGPGGETQYF
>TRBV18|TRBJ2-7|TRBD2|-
TGTGCCAGCTCACCAGGACCGACTAGCGGGAGGGCGTCCTACGAGCAGTACTTC
CASSPGPTSGRASYEQYF
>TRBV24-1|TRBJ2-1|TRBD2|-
TGTGCCACCAGTGAGTCAACCGGGACTAGCGGGGGTAGGTATGAGCAGTTCTTC
CATSESTGTSGGRYEQFF
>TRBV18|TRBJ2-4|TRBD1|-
TGTGCCAGCTCCGGGACAGGGGGGAAAGCCAAAAACATTCAGTACTTC
CASSGTGGKAKNIQYF
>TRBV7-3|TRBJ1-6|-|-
TGTGCCAGCAGCTTAGGCATCGAGGGTTCACCCCTCCACTTT
CASSLGIEGSPLHF
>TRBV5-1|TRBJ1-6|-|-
TGCGCCAGCAGCTTGGGTGGACAGAGGAATTCACCCCTCCACTTT
CASSLGGQRNSPLHF
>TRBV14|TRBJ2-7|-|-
TGTGCCAGCAGCCAATCTAGGGAGACCGAGCAGTACTTC
CASSQSRETEQYF
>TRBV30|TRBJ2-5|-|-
TGTGCCTGGAGACCTAGCGTCCAAGAGACCCAGTACTTC
CAWRPSVQETQYF
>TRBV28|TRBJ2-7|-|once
TGTCGACTAGTCGGCGAGCAGTACTTC
CRLVGEQYF
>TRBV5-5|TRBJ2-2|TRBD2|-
TGTGCCAGCAGCTTGGTCAGCGGGAGGGGGACCGGGGAGCTGTTTTTT
CASSLVSGRGTGELFF
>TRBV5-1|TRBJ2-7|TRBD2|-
TGCGCCAGCAGCTCTGGGACTAGCGGGTACGAGCAGTACTTC
CASSSGTSGYEQYF
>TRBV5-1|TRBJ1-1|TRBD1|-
TGCGCCAGCGGGGGACAGGGGTTGAACACTGAAGCTTTCTTT
CASGGQGLNTEAFF
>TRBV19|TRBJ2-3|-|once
TGTGCCAGTAGTATCCAGGGGCCAGATACGCAGTATTTT
CASSIQGPDTQYF
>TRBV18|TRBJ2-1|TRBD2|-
TGTGCCAGCTCACAAAAACTAGCGGGAGGAGATGGTGAGCAGTTCTTC
CASSQKLAGGDGEQFF
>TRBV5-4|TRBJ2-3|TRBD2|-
TGTGCCAGCAGCACACCTAGCGGAGCTAGCACAGATACGCAGTATTTT
CASSTPSGASTDTQYF
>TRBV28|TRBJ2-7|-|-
TGTGCCAGCAGGGTTGCCGGGACAACCTCGACCTACGAGCAGTACTTC
CASRVAGTTSTYEQYF
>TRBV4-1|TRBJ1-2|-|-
TGCGCCAGCAGCCAAGAGTTGACGCGACTTAACTATGGCTACACCTTC
CASSQELTRLNYGYTF
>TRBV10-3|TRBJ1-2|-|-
TGTGCCATCAGTGTAATCTCCGATCGGGGCTACACCTTC
CAISVISDRGYTF
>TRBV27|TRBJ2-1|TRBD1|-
TGTGCCAGCCTAGTGAGGACAGGGCACGCCAATGAGCAGTTCTTC
CASLVRTGHANEQFF
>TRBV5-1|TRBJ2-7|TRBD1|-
TGCGCCAGCAGCTTACTCATCTCCGGGACAGGGGGGAACGAGCAGTACTTC
CASSLLISGTGGNEQYF
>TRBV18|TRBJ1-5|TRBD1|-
TGTGCCAGCTGTACCGGGACAGGAGATCAGCCCCAGCATTTT
CASCTGTGDQPQHF
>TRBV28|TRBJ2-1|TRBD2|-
TGTGCCAGCTGGGGCGGGAGGGTCTCCTACAATGAGCAGTTCTTC
CASWGGRVSYNEQFF
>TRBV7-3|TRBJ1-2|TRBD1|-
TGTGCCAGCAGCCCCCGCCCCGGGACAGTCTATGGCTACACCTTC
CASSPRPGTVYGYTF
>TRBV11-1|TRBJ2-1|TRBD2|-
TGTGCCAGCAGCTTACTAGCGGGAGTAGGTAATGAGCAGTTCTTC
CASSLLAGVGNEQFF
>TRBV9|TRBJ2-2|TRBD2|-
TGTGCCAGCAGCGTGACTAGCGGGAGTAGTGGCACCGGGGAGCTGTTTTTT
CASSVTSGSSGTGELFF
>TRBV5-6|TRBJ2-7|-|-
TGTGCCAGCAGCCCCCTAGGGGACTCAAGCTCCTACGAGCAGTACTTC
CASSPLGDSSSYEQYF
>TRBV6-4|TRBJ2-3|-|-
TGTGCCAGCAGTGCCCAGACAGGGAGGAGAGATACGCAGTATTTT
CASSAQTGRRDTQYF
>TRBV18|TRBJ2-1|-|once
TGTGCCAGCTCACCACCGGGGCCTCCGTTGGGGAATGAGCAGTTCTTC
CASSPPGPPLGNEQFF
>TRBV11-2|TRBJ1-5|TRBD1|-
TGTGCCAGCAGCCCTGGGACAGTTAGCAATCAGCCCCAGCATTTT
CASSPGTVSNQPQHF
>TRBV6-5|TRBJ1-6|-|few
TGTGCCAGCAGCGGGGGTAATTCACCCCTCCACTTT
CASSGGNSPLHF